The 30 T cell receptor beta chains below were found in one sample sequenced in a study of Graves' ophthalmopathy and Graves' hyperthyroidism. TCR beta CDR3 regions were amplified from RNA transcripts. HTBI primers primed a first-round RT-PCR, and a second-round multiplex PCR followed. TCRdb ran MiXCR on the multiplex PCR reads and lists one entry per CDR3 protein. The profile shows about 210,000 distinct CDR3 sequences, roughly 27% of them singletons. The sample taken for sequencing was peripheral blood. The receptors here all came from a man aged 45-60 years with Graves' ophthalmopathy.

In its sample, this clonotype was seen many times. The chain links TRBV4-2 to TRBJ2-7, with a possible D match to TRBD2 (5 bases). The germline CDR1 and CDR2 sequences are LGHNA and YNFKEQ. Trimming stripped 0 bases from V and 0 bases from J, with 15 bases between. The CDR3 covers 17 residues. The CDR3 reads CASSQDVMGVPSYEQYF. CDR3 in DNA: TGTGCCAGCAGCCAAGACGTAATGGGAGTTCCCTCCTACGAGCAGTACTTC.

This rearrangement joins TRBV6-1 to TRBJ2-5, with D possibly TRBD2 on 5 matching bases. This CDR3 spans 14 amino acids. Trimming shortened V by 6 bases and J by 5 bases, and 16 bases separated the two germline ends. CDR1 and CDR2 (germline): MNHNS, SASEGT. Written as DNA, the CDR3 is TGTGCCAGCAGCACGGACCTCCGCGGGGAGACCCAGTACTTC. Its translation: CASSTDLRGETQYF.

Here the CDR3 DNA reads TGCGCCAGCAGCTTGGCGGAGGGACGCTACGAGCAGTACTTC. Its protein product is CASSLAEGRYEQYF. This chain connects TRBV5-1 to TRBJ2-7; D might be TRBD2 (6 bases). V lost 0 bases to trimming and J lost 3 bases, with 10 bases between them. The CDR3 is 14 residues long. CDR1 is SGHRS, CDR2 YFSETQ, per germline.

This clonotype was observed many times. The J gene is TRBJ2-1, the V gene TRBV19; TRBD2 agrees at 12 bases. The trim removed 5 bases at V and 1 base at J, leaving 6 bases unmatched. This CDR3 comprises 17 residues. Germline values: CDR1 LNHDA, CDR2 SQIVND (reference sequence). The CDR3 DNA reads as TGTGCCAGTAGTCTAGCGGGAGGGCCTTTATCCTACAATGAGCAGTTCTTC. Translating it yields CASSLAGGPLSYNEQFF. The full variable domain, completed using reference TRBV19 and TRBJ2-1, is DGGITQSPKYLFRKEGQNVTLSCEQNLNHDAMYWYRQDPGQGLRLIYYSQIVNDFQKGDIAEGYSVSREKKESFPLTVTSAQKNPTAFYLCASSLAGGPLSYNEQFFGPGTRLTVL.

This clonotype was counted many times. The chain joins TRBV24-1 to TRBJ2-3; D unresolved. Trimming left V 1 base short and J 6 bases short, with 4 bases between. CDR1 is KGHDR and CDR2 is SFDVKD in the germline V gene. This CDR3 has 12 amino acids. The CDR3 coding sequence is TGTGCCACCAGTGATTTCCGGGATACGCAGTATTTT. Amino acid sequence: CATSDFRDTQYF.

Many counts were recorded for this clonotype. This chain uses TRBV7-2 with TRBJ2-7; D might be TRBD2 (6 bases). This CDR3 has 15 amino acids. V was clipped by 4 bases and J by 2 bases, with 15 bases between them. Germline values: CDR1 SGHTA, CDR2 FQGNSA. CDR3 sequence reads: CASSSDGGDAYEQYF. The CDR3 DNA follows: TGTGCCAGCAGCTCCGACGGGGGAGACGCCTACGAGCAGTACTTC.

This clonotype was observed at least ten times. CDR3 region: CASSPYGTGHSYEQYF. For the CDR3, the DNA is TGCGCCAGCAGCCCGTACGGGACAGGGCACTCCTACGAGCAGTACTTC. This chain joins TRBV4-1 and TRBJ2-7, with 9 bases lining up with TRBD1. This CDR3 contains 16 residues. The J segment lost 0 bases and the V segment lost 4 bases, leaving 7 bases of the junction unmatched. In germline, CDR1 is MGHRA, CDR2 YSYEKL.

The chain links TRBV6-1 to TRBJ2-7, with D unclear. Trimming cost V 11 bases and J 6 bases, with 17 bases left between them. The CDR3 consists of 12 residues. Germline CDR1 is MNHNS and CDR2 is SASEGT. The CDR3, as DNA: TGTGCCCCCGGGCGACCGACGTGCGAGCAGTACTTC. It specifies CAPGRPTCEQYF.

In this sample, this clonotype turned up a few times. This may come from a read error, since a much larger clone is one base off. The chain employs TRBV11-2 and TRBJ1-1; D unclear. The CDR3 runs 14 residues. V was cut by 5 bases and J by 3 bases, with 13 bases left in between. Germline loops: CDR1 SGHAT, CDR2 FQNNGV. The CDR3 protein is CASSPRRWYTEAFF. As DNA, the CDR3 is TGTGCCAGCAGCCCCCGACGGTGGTACACTGAAGCTTTCTTT.

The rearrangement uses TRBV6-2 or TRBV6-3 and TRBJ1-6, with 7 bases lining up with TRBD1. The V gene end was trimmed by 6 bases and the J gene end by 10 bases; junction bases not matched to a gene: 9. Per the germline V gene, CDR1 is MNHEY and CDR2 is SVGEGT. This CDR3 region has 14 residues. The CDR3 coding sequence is TGTGCCAGCAGCCTCCAGGGGGAAGGATCACCCCTCCACTTT. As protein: CASSLQGEGSPLHF.

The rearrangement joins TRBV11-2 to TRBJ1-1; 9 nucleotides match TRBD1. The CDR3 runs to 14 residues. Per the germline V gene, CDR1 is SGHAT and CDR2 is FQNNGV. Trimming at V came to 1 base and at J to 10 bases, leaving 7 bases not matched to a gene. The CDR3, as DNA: TGTGCCAGCAGCTTAGTCGGGACAGGGTTCGGAGCTTTCTTT. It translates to CASSLVGTGFGAFF.

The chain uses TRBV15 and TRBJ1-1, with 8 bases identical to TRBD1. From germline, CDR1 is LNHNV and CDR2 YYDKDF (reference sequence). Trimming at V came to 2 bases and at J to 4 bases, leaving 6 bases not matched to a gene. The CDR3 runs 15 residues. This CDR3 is CATSRTPTGVTEAFF. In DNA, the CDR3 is TGTGCCACCAGCAGAACCCCGACAGGGGTCACTGAAGCTTTCTTT.

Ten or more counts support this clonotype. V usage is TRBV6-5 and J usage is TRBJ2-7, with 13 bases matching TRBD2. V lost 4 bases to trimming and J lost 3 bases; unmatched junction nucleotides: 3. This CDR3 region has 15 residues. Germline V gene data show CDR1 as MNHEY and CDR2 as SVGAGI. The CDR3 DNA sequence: TGTGCCAGCAGTTTCGGACTAGCGGGAGACTACGAGCAGTACTTC. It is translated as CASSFGLAGDYEQYF.

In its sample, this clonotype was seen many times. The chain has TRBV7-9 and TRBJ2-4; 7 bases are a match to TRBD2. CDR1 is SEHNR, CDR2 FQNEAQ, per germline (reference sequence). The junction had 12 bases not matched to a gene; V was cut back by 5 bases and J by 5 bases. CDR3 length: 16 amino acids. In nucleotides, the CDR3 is TGTGCCAGCAGCCCCCGTCTCGGCGGGGGAGAAAACATTCAGTACTTC. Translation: CASSPRLGGGENIQYF. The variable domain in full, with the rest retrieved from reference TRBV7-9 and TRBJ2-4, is DTGVSQNPRHKITKRGQNVTFRCDPISEHNRLYWYRQTLGQGPEFLTYFQNEAQLEKSRLLSDRFSAERPKGSFSTLEIQRTEQGDSAMYLCASSPRLGGGENIQYFGAGTRLSVL.

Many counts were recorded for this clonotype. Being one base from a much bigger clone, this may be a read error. The CDR3 region is CASWGSRAGELLF. In DNA, the CDR3 is TGTGCCAGTTGGGGATCCCGGGCCGGGGAGCTGCTTTTT. This sequence joins TRBV6-1 and TRBJ2-2; possibly TRBD2 for D (5 bases). The CDR3 runs to 13 residues. Germline CDR1 reads MNHNS; CDR2 reads SASEGT.

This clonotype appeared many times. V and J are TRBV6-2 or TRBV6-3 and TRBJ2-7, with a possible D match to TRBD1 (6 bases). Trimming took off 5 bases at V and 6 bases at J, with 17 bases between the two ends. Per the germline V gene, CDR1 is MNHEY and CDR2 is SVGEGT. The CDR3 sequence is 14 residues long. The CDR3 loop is CASSTQDSSGEQYF. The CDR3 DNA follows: TGTGCCAGCAGTACCCAGGACAGTTCGGGCGAGCAGTACTTC.

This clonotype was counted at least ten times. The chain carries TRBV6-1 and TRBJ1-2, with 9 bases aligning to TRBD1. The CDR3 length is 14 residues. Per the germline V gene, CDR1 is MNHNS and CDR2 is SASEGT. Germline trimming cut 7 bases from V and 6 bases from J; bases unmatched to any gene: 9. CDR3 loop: CASNRDRVQDGYTF. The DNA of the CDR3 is TGTGCCAGCAACCGGGACAGGGTACAGGATGGCTACACCTTC.

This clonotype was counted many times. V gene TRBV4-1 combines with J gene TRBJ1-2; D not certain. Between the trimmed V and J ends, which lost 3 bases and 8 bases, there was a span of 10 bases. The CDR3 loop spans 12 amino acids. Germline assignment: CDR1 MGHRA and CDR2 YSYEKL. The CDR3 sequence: CASSHDPVGYTF. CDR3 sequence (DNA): TGCGCCAGCAGCCACGACCCAGTGGGCTACACCTTC.

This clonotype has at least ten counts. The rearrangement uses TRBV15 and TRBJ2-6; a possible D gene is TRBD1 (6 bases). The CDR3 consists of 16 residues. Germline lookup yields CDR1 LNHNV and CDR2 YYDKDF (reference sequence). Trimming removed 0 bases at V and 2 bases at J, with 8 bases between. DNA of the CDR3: TGTGCCACCAGCAGAGAAAACAGGGCTGGGGCCAACGTCCTGACTTTC. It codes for CATSRENRAGANVLTF.

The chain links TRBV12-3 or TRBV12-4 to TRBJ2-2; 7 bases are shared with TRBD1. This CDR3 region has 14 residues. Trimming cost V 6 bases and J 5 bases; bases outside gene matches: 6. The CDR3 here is CASRGDRRTGELFF. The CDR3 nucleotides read TGTGCCAGCAGGGGGGACAGAAGAACCGGGGAGCTGTTTTTT.

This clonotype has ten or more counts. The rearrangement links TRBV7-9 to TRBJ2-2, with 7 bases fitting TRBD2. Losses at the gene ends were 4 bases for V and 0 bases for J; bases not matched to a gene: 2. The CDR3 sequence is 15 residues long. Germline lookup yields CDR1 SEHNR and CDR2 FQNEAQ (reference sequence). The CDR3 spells CASSSGLTNTGELFF. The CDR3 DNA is TGTGCCAGCAGCTCGGGACTAACGAACACCGGGGAGCTGTTTTTT.

The CDR3 reads CATGTGGSGELFF. CDR3 sequence (DNA): TGTGCCACCGGGACAGGGGGGTCCGGGGAGCTGTTTTTT. This rearrangement joins TRBV24-1 to TRBJ2-2; 11 bases fit TRBD1. The CDR3 consists of 13 residues. Looked up from germline, CDR1 is KGHDR and CDR2 is SFDVKD. Unmatched junction bases numbered 2, after V lost 9 bases and J lost 6 bases.

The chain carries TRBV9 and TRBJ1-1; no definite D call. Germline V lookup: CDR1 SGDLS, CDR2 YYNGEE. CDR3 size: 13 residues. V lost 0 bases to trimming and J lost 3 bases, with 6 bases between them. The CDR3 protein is CASSVGSYTEAFF. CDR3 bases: TGTGCCAGCAGCGTAGGTAGCTACACTGAAGCTTTCTTT.

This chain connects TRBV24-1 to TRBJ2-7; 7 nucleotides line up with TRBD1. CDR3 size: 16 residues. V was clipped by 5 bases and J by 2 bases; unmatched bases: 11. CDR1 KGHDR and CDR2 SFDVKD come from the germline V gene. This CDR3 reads CATSGPGWQGAYEQYF. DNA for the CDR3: TGTGCCACCAGTGGCCCCGGTTGGCAGGGGGCCTACGAGCAGTACTTC.

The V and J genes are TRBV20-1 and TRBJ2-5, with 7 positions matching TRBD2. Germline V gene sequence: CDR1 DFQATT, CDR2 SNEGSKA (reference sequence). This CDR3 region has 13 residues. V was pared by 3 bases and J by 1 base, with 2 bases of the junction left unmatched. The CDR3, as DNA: TGCAGTGCTAGGGGGGGGGGCCAAGAGACCCAGTACTTC. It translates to CSARGGGQETQYF.

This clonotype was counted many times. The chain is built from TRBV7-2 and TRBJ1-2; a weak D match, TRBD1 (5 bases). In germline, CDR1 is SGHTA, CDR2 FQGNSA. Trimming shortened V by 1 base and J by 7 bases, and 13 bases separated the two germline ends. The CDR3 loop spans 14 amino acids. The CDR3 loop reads CASSLDQGVGGYTF. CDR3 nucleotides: TGTGCCAGCAGCTTAGATCAGGGCGTAGGTGGCTACACCTTC.

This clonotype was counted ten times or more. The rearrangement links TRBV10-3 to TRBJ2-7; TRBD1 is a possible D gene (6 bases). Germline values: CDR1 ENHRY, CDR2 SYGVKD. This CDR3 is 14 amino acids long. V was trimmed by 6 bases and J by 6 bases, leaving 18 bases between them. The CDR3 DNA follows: TGTGCCATCAGAGCGACAGGTACAAGAAGCGAGCAGTACTTC. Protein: CAIRATGTRSEQYF.

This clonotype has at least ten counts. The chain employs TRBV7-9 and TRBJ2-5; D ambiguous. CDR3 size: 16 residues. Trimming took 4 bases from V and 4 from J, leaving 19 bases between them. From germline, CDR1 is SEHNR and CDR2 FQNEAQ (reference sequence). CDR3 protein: CASSSQWTDGPETQYF. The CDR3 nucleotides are TGTGCCAGCAGCTCTCAATGGACGGACGGCCCAGAGACCCAGTACTTC.

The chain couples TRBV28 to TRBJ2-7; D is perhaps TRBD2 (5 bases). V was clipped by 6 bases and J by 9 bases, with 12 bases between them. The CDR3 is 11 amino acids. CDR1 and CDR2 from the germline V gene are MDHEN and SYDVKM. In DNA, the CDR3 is TGTGCCAGCAGCACTAGGTTACTGCAGTACTTC. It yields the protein CASSTRLLQYF.

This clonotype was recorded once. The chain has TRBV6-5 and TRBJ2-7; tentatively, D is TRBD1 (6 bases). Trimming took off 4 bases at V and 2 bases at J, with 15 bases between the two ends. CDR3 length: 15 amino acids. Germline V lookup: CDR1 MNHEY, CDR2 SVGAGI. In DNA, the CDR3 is TGTGCCAGCAGTTCCCCAAGGGACACCCCCTACGAGCAGTACTTC. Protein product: CASSSPRDTPYEQYF.